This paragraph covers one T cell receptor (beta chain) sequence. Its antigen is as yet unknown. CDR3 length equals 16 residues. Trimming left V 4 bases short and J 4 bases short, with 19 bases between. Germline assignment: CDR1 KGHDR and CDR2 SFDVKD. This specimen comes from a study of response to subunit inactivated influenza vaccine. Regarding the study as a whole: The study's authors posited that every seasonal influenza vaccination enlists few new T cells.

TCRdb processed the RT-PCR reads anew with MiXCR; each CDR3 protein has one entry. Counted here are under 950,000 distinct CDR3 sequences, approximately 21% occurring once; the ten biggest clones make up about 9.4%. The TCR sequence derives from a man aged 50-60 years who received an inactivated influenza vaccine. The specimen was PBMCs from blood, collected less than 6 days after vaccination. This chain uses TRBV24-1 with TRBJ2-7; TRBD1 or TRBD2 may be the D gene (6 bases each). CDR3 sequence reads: CATSDLAVQGTYEQYF. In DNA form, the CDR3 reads TGTGCCACCAGTGACTTAGCGGTCCAGGGGACTTACGAGCAGTACTTC.